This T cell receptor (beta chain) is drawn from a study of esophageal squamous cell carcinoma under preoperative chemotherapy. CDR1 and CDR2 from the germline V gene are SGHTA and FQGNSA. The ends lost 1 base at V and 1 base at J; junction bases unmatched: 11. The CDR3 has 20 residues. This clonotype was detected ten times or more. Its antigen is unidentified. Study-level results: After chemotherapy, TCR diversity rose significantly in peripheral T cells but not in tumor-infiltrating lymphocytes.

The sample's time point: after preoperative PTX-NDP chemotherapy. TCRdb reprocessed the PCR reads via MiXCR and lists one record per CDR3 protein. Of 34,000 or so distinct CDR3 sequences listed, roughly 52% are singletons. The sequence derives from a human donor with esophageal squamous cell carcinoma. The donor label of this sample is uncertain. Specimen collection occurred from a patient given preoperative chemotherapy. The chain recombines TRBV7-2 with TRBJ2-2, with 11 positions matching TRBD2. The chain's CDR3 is CASSLEELPSGRLNTGELFF. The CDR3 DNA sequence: TGTGCCAGCAGCTTAGAGGAGCTCCCTAGCGGGAGGCTGAACACCGGGGAGCTGTTTTTT.